Sequencing of this TCR beta chain was carried out in a study of blood T cells in healthy people across ages. Trimming removed 7 bases at V and 4 bases at J, with 22 bases between. Germline CDR1 is SEHNR and CDR2 is FQNEAQ (reference sequence). The length of the CDR3 is 16 residues. Healthy Caucasian individuals from Russia aged roughly 6 to 90 served as donors. This clonotype was counted a few times. Using a J-beta primer mix together with a sample-barcoded 5' primer, a second PCR was run for roughly 6 to 11 cycles. TCRdb analysed the 5' RACE reads with MiXCR anew, one entry per CDR3 protein. The sample includes fewer than 2 million distinct CDR3 sequences, approximately 39% of them seen just once.

This chain connects TRBV7-9 to TRBJ2-5, with D possibly being TRBD1 or TRBD2 (5 bases each). The TCR was taken from a human donor in good health. The sequencing sample was made of blood. The CDR3 is CASTLPQGPPLETQYF. The DNA of the CDR3 is TGTGCCAGCACCTTGCCCCAGGGACCGCCATTAGAGACCCAGTACTTC.